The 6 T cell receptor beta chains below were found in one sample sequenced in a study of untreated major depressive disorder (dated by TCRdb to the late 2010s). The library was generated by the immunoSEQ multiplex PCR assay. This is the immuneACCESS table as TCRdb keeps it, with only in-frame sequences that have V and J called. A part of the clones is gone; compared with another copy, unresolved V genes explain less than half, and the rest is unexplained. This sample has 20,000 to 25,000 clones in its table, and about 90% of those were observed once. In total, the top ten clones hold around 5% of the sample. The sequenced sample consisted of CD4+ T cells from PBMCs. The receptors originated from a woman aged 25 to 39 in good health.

DNA of the CDR3: TGCGCCAGCAGCCCGGGCAGGGAGTCTGCTAATGAAAAACTGTTTTTT. Encoded protein: CASSPGRESANEKLFF. The gene calls are TRBV5-1 and TRBJ1-4, with D possibly matching TRBD1 (5 bases). CDR3 length equals 16 residues. Between the trimmed V and J ends, which lost 4 bases and 3 bases, there was a span of 16 bases. Germline lookup yields CDR1 SGHRS and CDR2 YFSETQ.

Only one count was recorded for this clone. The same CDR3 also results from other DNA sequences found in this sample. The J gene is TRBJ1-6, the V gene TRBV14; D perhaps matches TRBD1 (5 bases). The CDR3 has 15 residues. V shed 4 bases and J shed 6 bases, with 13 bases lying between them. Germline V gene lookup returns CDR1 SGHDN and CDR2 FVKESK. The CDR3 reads CASSPSGTGNSPLHF. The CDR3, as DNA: TGTGCCAGCAGCCCCTCCGGGACGGGTAATTCACCCCTCCACTTT.

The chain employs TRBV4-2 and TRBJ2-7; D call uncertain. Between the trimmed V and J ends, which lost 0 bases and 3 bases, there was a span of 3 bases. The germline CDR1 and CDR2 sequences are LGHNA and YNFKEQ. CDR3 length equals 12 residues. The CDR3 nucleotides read TGTGCCAGCAGCCAAGAAGGCTACGAGCAGTACTTC. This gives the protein CASSQEGYEQYF.

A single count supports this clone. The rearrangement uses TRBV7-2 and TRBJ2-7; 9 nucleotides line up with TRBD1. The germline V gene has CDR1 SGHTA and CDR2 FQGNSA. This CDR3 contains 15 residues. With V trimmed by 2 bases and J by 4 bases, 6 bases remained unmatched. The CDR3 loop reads CASSLSRTGDYEQYF. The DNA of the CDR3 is TGTGCCAGCAGCTTATCTAGGACAGGGGATTACGAGCAGTACTTC.

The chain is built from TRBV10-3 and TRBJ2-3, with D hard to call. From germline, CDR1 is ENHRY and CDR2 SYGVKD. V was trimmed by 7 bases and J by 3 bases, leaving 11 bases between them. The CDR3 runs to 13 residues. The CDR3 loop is CAITTDKTDTQYF. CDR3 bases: TGTGCCATCACTACAGATAAAACAGATACGCAGTATTTT.

The DNA of the CDR3 is TGTGCCAGTACTCAGGGGCTGAATCAGCCCCAGCATTTT. It is translated as CASTQGLNQPQHF. V and J are TRBV19 and TRBJ1-5, with D perhaps matching TRBD1 (6 bases). V shed 7 bases and J shed 4 bases, with 11 bases lying between them. There are 13 residues in the CDR3. Germline-derived CDR1 and CDR2 are LNHDA and SQIVND (reference sequence). The full variable domain, with the rest looked up from reference TRBV19 and TRBJ1-5, is DGGITQSPKYLFRKEGQNVTLSCEQNLNHDAMYWYRQDPGQGLRLIYYSQIVNDFQKGDIAEGYSVSREKKESFPLTVTSAQKNPTAFYLCASTQGLNQPQHFGDGTRLSIL.